The T cell receptor (beta chain) under discussion was sequenced for a study of T cells in Graves' hyperthyroidism and ophthalmopathy (dated by TCRdb to the late 2010s). As for the study more broadly: Peripheral blood was sampled at the time of initial diagnosis, prior to any treatment. A discovery cohort of about 100 patients, roughly 40 with Graves' ophthalmopathy and 57 with stable Graves' hyperthyroidism, was used to find distinguishing TCR V-J signatures. The paper describes TCR Vbeta CDR3 sequencing of 140 or so peripheral blood samples, made up of about 41 ophthalmopathy patients, approximately 73 hyperthyroidism patients and some 17 progressor patients. The roughly 99 discovery patients were divided at random into training and test sets in a 7:3 ratio. The study also compared thyroid tissue and blood T-cell repertoires from several Graves' hyperthyroidism patients. Following sampling, methimazole starting at 30 mg daily was given to hyperthyroidism patients, and high-dose intravenous methylprednisolone was given to ophthalmopathy patients. An independent validation cohort of 18 to 20 hyperthyroidism patients and approximately 17 patients who later progressed to ophthalmopathy tested prospective prediction of ophthalmopathy.

TCR beta CDR3 regions were amplified from RNA transcripts. A first-round RT-PCR of the TCR CDR3 used the HTBI primer set with the Qiagen OneStep RT-PCR kit. Libraries were constructed in a second round of multiplex PCR, after which size selection and purification were carried out. The libraries were sequenced on an Illumina HiSeq2000 using paired-end 100 bp reads. Processing in the source paper ran as follows. SOAPnuke was used to process the raw data, with reads discarded if the reads contained adapters or uncalled bases, had a mean Phred below 15, or lacked an exact constant-primer or identifier match. High-quality paired reads were merged with COPE v1.2.5, and unique nucleotide sequences were defined as clonotypes. MiTCR v1.1 was used to align the clonotypes against IMGT TRBV, TRBD and TRBJ reference segments. Analysis was restricted to V-J combinations with a frequency above 0.0001, which covered over 98% of repertoires. A TCS score was defined as the ratio between F50 (clonal expansion) and ExV (chaos), using BLOSUM62-based TCRdist between CDR3 peptides within each V-J. Welch's t-statistics and random forest reduced some 510 V-J features to 13, which were used in a naive Bayes classifier (R e1071). Thyroid-blood repertoire similarity was quantified with the Morisita-Horn index. TCRdb trimmed public reads at Q25 via fastp, called clones via MiXCR and kept in-frame beta chains. When rows share a CDR3 protein, they turn into one entry using the most common DNA and genes. The V and J calls here are based on TCRdb, not the publication. The sample table lists some 800,000 distinct CDR3 sequences, approximately 40% of them with a count of one. Around 10% of the sample lies in the top ten.

Taken from the germline V gene, the CDR1 and CDR2 loops are MGHRA and YSYEKL. Trimming takes 0 bases off V and 5 bases off J; junction bases not matched to a gene: 10. Taken from cysteine to phenylalanine, the CDR3 has 17 residues. Solely the CDR3 DNA is kept, with 51 bases framed from the first base. Graves' hyperthyroidism was defined as stable when no progression to ophthalmopathy occurred over 18 months of follow-up. Hyperthyroidism patients were aged 18 to 65 years and newly diagnosed, with disease duration of less than 2 months. The study excluded patients with uncontrolled infections, other autoimmune diseases, pregnancy or lactation. Diagnoses were established on the basis of clinical symptoms, serum thyroxine and TRAb, thyroid ultrasound, and orbital computed tomography. Ficoll-Paque density gradient centrifugation was used to isolate PBMCs from under 11 ml of fresh peripheral blood. Total RNA was extracted with Trizol reagent, and quality was checked on an Agilent 2100 Bioanalyzer.

On the study overall, not on this receptor specifically: A model built on a 13 V-J signature distinguished ophthalmopathy from stable hyperthyroidism, reaching 85% to 90% sensitivity and around 81% specificity in cross-validation and 80%/75% in testing. No statistical method was used to fix the sample size in advance, and group allocation was not hidden from the investigators. In validation, the model predicted progression to ophthalmopathy a median of approximately 6.3 months before onset, with roughly 70% sensitivity and nearly 75% specificity. Most expanded thyroid clonotypes (frequency above 0.001) were also found in blood, which suggests that blood repertoires may mirror thyroid immune responses.

To note about this clonotype: Its specific antigen is unknown. Base qualities are not recorded, but no much larger clone differs from it by a single base.

The clonotype originates from a man aged 18 to 30 with Graves' hyperthyroidism. The sequence is built from TRBV4-1 and TRBJ2-5, with TRBD2 identical over 9 junction bases. Sequenced: blood. The CDR3 protein sequence reads: CASSQDQSSGRGETQYF. At the DNA level, the sequence is TGCGCCAGCAGCCAAGATCAGAGTAGCGGGAGAGGGGAGACCCAGTACTTC.